A selection of T cell receptor beta chains follows, all from one sample in a study of tumor and adjacent non-tumor tissue in lung cancer. TCRdb fed the multiplex PCR reads into MiXCR, producing one record per CDR3 protein. The sample has about 44,000 distinct CDR3 sequences, 64% seen once. Sequenced material: distant non-tumor lung tissue. All receptors derive from a woman aged 65 to 85 with non-small cell lung cancer. CDR3s include the opening cysteine and the closing phenylalanine or tryptophan. D genes are given only for firm matches. Only some rows state a clone size, as once, few, many or a class for expanded clones.

d_call	v_call	j_call	clone_size	cdr3_aa	cdr3_nt
NA	TRBV13	TRBJ1-1	NA	CASSLEFKTGISNTEAAF	TGTGCCAGCAGCCTCGAGTTTAAGACAGGTATATCGAACACTGAAGCTGCCTTT
TRBD2	TRBV6-6	TRBJ2-1	many	CASSYPTRIIAGRSYNEQFF	TGTGCCAGCAGTTATCCCACTCGTATCATAGCGGGACGCTCCTACAATGAGCAGTTCTTC
NA	TRBV10-2	TRBJ1-1	few	CASSECSTLNTEVFF	TGCGCCAGCAGTGAGTGTAGCACTCTGAACACTGAGGTTTTCTTT
NA	TRBV11-1	TRBJ2-7	medium-sized	CASSSGISYEQYF	TGTGCCAGCAGCTCAGGGATTTCCTACGAGCAGTACTTC
TRBD2	TRBV7-9	TRBJ2-7	NA	CTSSSGLVGNEQYF	TGTACCAGCAGCTCTGGACTAGTGGGGAACGAGCAGTACTTC
NA	TRBV28	TRBJ2-5	few	CASSLTFGQETQYF	TGTGCCAGCAGTTTAACCTTCGGCCAAGAGACCCAGTACTTC
NA	TRBV6-1	TRBJ2-1	many	CASRRGSVWGSYNEQFF	TGTGCCAGCAGGAGGGGGAGCGTATGGGGCTCCTACAATGAGCAGTTCTTC
TRBD1	TRBV20-1	TRBJ1-3	medium-sized	CSARGPGQNSGNTIYF	TGCAGTGCTAGAGGGCCGGGACAGAATTCTGGAAACACCATATATTTT
TRBD1	TRBV12-3/TRBV12-4	TRBJ1-3	NA	CTSSLDRGDGNTIYF	TGTACGAGCAGCCTGGACAGGGGAGATGGAAACACCATATATTTT
TRBD2	TRBV6-6	TRBJ2-1	NA	CASSYPTHIIAGRSYNEQFF	TGTGCCAGCAGTTATCCCACTCATATCATAGCGGGACGCTCCTACAACGAGCAGTTCTTC
TRBD1	TRBV29-1	TRBJ2-3	NA	CSVVRETGVDTQYF	TGCAGCGTTGTCAGGGAGACAGGGGTAGATACGCAGTATTTT
NA	TRBV29-1	TRBJ1-1	once	CSVVPLTGPIEAFF	TGTAGCGTTGTTCCCCTGACAGGCCCCATTGAAGCTTTCTTT
TRBD2	TRBV20-1	TRBJ2-7	NA	CSARDLTSGSGEQYF	TGCAGTGCTAGAGATCTGACTAGCGGGAGCGGCGAGCAGTACTTC
NA	TRBV14	TRBJ2-5	NA	CASSRWGSQETQYF	TGTGCCAGCAGCCGGTGGGGCAGCCAAGAGACCCAGTACTTC
NA	TRBV7-3	TRBJ2-2	NA	CASRLGNGELFF	TGTGCCAGCAGACTTGGGAACGGGGAGCTGTTTTTT
TRBD2	TRBV7-2	TRBJ2-1	few	CASSRPGLAGDNEQFF	TGTGCCAGCAGCCGTCCGGGACTAGCGGGGGACAATGAGCAGTTCTTC
NA	TRBV5-6	TRBJ2-6	NA	CASSLGCSGVNVLTF	TGTGCCAGCAGCTTGGGGTGCTCTGGGGTCAACGTCCTGACTTTC
NA	TRBV5-1	TRBJ1-1	many	CASSSLQGMNTEAFF	TGCGCCAGCAGCTCCCTACAGGGAATGAACACTGAAGCTTTCTTT
NA	TRBV5-1	TRBJ2-5	NA	CANSLGSVAQEAQYF	TGCGCCAACAGTTTGGGGTCGGTGGCACAAGAGGCCCAGTACTTC
NA	TRBV20-1	TRBJ1-2	NA	CTARDRTANYGYTF	TGCACTGCTAGAGATCGTACGGCTAACTATGGCTACACCTTC
NA	TRBV28	TRBJ1-5	few	CASSFWDLERNPPQHF	TGTGCCAGCAGTTTTTGGGACCTAGAGCGCAATCCGCCCCAGCATTTT
NA	TRBV6-5	TRBJ1-2	NA	CAISPQTGAGVYGCTF	NA
TRBD1	TRBV28	TRBJ1-5	few	CASTHDRDYNQPQHF	TGTGCCAGCACCCACGACAGGGATTACAATCAGCCCCAGCATTTT
TRBD1	TRBV2	TRBJ2-7	few	CASTRGRMYEQYF	TGTGCCAGCACCAGGGGGCGAATGTACGAGCAGTACTTC
NA	TRBV6-5	TRBJ2-3	few	CASSPKGEDTQYF	TGTGCCAGCAGTCCAAAAGGGGAAGATACGCAGTATTTT
NA	TRBV29-1	TRBJ2-1	once	CSVGDRGSYNEQFF	TGCAGCGTTGGAGACAGAGGGTCCTACAATGAGCAGTTCTTC
NA	TRBV6-5	TRBJ2-7	NA	CVSRYSIHQGHEQYF	TGTGTCAGCAGATACTCTATCCACCAGGGCCACGAGCAGTACTTC
NA	TRBV5-4	TRBJ2-2	NA	CASNPGRGGDTGELFF	TGTGCCAGCAACCCAGGACGAGGGGGTGACACCGGGGAGCTGTTTTTT
NA	TRBV5-1	TRBJ2-3	few	CASHLGGSTDTQYF	TGCGCCAGCCACTTAGGGGGTAGCACAGATACGCAGTATTTT
NA	TRBV6-1	TRBJ1-2	many	CASSEKGDLYGYTF	TGTGCCAGCAGTGAGAAAGGGGACCTCTATGGCTACACCTTC
NA	TRBV6-2/TRBV6-3	TRBJ1-5	NA	CANYRGGLSKQPQHF	TGTGCCAACTATAGGGGTGGGTTAAGCAAACAGCCCCAGCATTTT
TRBD1	TRBV11-1	TRBJ2-3	NA	CASTSDREADTQYF	TGCGCCAGCACCTCGGACAGGGAGGCAGATACGCAGTATTTT
TRBD2	TRBV10-3	TRBJ2-1	NA	CAISTEVTSGWSSYNEQFF	TGTGCTATCTCGACAGAGGTGACTAGCGGATGGAGCTCCTACAATGAGCAGTTCTTC
NA	TRBV18	TRBJ1-5	NA	CASSADSNQPQHF	TGTGCCAGCTCTGCCGATAGCAATCAGCCCCAGCATTTT
TRBD1	TRBV20-1	TRBJ2-1	NA	CSAATLRQGKDEQFF	TGCAGTGCAGCTACACTGAGACAGGGGAAGGATGAGCAGTTCTTC
TRBD2	TRBV7-9	TRBJ2-7	NA	CASIGGLAGDGERYF	TGTGCCAGCATCGGGGGACTAGCGGGAGACGGCGAGCGGTACTTC
NA	TRBV7-3	TRBJ2-3	NA	CASSLSGLRTDTQYF	TGTGCCAGCAGCTTATCAGGTCTTCGCACAGATACGCAGTATTTT
TRBD2	TRBV29-1	TRBJ2-1	NA	CSAGPSGTYQETQFF	TGCAGCGCCGGACCTAGCGGGACGTACCAAGAGACCCAGTTCTTC
NA	TRBV24-1	TRBJ2-1	NA	CATIPSLSGRSSYSEQFF	TGTGCCACCATCCCATCTTTGTCTGGAAGATCCTCCTACAGTGAGCAGTTCTTC
NA	TRBV28	TRBJ2-7	once	CVSSFRGEQYF	TGTGTCAGCAGTTTCCGTGGCGAGCAATACTTC
NA	TRBV5-6	TRBJ1-5	many	CASSLNQGGIQPQHF	TGTGCCAGCAGCCTAAACCAGGGAGGGATTCAGCCCCAGCATTTT
NA	TRBV12-3/TRBV12-4	TRBJ2-7	many	CASSPPEGVGSYEQYF	TGTGCCAGCAGCCCCCCAGAGGGGGTGGGCTCCTACGAGCAGTACTTC
NA	TRBV5-5	TRBJ2-6	NA	CTSSTGFSGANILTF	TGTACCAGCAGCACCGGCTTCTCTGGGGCCAACATCCTGACTTTC